This TCR beta chain was recorded in a study of T cell repertoires in cytomegalovirus infection. Study overall: Carrying CMV and the relevant HLA type showed in public TCR beta signatures. General study results and limits: HLA-C-restricted CMV-specific TCR beta clonotypes were dominant in the ex vivo response. Cumulative public TCR beta family frequency identified CMV carriers with the relevant HLA.

As concerns this clonotype: Antigen: not known.

CDR3 length: 15 residues. The V and J ends lost 3 bases and 2 bases, in that order; junction bases with no gene match: 3. Looked up from germline, CDR1 is LNHDA and CDR2 is SQIVND (reference sequence). Each CDR3 protein gets one entry after TCRdb re-called the reads with MiXCR. The sample has around 300,000 distinct CDR3 sequences, 8% to 10% seen once. The sequenced sample consisted of PBMCs. The chain has TRBV19 and TRBJ2-1, with 8 bases fitting TRBD2. The receptor comes from a human donor in good health (CMV status not recorded). Some clones in this sample may be carry-over from other donors' samples. DNA of the CDR3: TGTGCCAGTAGTATCGGGGGGGGCCCCTACAATGAGCAGTTCTTC. Its translation: CASSIGGGPYNEQFF.